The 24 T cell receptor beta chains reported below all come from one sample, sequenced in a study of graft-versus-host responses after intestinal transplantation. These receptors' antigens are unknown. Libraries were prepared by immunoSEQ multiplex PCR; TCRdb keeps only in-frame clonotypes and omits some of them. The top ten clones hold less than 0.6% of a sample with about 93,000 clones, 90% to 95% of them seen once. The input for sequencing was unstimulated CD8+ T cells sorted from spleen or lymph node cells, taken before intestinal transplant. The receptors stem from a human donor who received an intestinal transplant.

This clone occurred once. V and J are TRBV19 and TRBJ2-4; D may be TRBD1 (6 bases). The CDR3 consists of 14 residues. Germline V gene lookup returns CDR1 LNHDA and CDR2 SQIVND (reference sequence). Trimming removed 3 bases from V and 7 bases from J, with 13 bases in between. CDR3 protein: CASSIPTGRNIQYF. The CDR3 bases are TGTGCCAGTAGTATCCCCACAGGGCGGAACATTCAGTACTTC.

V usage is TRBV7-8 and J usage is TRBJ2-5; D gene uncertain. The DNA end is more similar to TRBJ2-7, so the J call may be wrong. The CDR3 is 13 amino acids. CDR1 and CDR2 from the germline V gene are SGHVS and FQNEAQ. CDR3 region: CASSLTSSYEQYF. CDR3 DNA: TGTGCCAGCAGCTTAACCTCGTCCTACGAGCAGTACTTC.

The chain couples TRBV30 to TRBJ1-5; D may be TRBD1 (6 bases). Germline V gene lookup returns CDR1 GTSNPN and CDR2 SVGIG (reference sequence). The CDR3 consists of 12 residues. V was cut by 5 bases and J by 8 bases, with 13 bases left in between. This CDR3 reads CAWATGWEPQHF. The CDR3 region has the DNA TGTGCCTGGGCCACAGGGTGGGAGCCCCAGCATTTT. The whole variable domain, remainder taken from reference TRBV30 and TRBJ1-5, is SQTIHQWPATLVQPVGSPLSLECTVEGTSNPNLYWYRQAAGRGLQLLFYSVGIGQISSEVPQNLSASRPQDRQFILSSKKLLLSDSGFYLCAWATGWEPQHFGDGTRLSIL.

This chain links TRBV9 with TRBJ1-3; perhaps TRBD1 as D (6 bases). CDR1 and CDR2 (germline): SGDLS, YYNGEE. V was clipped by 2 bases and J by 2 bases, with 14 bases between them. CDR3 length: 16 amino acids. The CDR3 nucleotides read TGTGCCAGCAGCGTTGATTCCGGGACACCTGGAAACACCATATATTTT. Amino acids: CASSVDSGTPGNTIYF.

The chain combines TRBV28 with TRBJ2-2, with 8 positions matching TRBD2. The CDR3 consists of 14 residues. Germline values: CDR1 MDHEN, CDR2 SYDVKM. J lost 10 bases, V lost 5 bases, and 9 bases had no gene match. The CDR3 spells CASSLSAGGSELFF. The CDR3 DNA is TGTGCCAGCAGTCTTTCGGCGGGAGGATCGGAGCTGTTTTTT.

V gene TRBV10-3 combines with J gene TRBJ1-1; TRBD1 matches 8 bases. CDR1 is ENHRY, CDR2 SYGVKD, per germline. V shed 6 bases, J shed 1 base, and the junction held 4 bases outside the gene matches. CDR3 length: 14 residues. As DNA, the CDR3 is TGTGCCATCAGAACCGGGACAGGGAACACTGAAGCTTTCTTT. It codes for CAIRTGTGNTEAFF.

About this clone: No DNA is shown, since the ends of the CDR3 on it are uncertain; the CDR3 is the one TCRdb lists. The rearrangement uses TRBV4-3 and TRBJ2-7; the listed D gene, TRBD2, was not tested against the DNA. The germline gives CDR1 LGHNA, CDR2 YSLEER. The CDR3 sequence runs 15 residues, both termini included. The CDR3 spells CASSQDFGEAYEQYF.

CDR3 DNA sequence: TGCGCCAGCAGCTTGGGGACTAGCGGAGTTTCCTACGAGCAGTACTTC. This translates into CASSLGTSGVSYEQYF. The chain joins TRBV5-1 to TRBJ2-7; 10 nucleotides agree with TRBD2. Germline CDR1 and CDR2: SGHRS and YFSETQ. V shed 0 bases and J 1 base; nucleotides not matched to a gene: 4. This CDR3 spans 16 amino acids. Looking up the rest from reference TRBV5-1 and TRBJ2-7 gives the full variable domain: KAGVTQTPRYLIKTRGQQVTLSCSPISGHRSVSWYQQTPGQGLQFLFEYFSETQRNKGNFPGRFSGRQFSNSRSEMNVSTLELGDSALYLCASSLGTSGVSYEQYFGPGTRLTVT.

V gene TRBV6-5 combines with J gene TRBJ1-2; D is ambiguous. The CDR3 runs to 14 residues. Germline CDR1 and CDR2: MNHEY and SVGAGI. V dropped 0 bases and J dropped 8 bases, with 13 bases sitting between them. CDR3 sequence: CASSYSSVAGGYTF. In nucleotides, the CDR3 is TGTGCCAGCAGTTACTCATCCGTGGCGGGAGGCTACACCTTC.

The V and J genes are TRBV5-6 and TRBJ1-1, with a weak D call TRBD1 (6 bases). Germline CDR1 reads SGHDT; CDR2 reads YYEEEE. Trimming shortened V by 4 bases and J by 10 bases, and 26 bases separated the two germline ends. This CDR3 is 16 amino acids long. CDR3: CASSPEVGRGGFVAFF. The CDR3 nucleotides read TGTGCCAGCAGCCCGGAAGTGGGCAGGGGCGGCTTTGTAGCTTTCTTT.

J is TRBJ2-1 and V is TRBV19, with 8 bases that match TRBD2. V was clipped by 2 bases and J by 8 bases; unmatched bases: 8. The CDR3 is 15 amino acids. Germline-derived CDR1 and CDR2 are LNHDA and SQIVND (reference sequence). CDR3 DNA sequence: TGTGCCAGTAGTATATGGAGCGGGAGTACTGATGAGCAGTTCTTC. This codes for CASSIWSGSTDEQFF. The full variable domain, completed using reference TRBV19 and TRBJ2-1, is DGGITQSPKYLFRKEGQNVTLSCEQNLNHDAMYWYRQDPGQGLRLIYYSQIVNDFQKGDIAEGYSVSREKKESFPLTVTSAQKNPTAFYLCASSIWSGSTDEQFFGPGTRLTVL.

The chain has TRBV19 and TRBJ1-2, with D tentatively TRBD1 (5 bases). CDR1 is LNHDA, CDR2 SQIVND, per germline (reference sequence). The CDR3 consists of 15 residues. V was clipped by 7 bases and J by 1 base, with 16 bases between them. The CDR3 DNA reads TGTGCCAGTACAGGCCAGGGCATACTTAACTATGGCTACACCTTC. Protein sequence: CASTGQGILNYGYTF.

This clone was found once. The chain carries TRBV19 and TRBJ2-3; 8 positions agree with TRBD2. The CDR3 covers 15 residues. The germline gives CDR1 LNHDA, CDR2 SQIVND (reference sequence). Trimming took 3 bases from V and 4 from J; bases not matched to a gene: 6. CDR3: CASSMKREIPDTQYF. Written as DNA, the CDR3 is TGTGCCAGTAGTATGAAGCGGGAGATCCCAGATACGCAGTATTTT.

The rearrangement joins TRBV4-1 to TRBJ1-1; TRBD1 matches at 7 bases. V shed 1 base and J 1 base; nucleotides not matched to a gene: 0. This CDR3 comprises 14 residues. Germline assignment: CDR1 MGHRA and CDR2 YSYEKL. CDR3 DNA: TGCGCCAGCAGCCAAGGACAGGGGAACACTGAAGCTTTCTTT. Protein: CASSQGQGNTEAFF.

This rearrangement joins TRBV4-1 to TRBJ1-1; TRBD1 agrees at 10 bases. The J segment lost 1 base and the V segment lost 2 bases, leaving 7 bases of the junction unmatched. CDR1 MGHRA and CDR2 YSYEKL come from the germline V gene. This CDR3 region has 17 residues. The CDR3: CASSQPRQGAGNTEAFF. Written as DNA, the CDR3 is TGCGCCAGCAGCCAACCTCGACAGGGGGCGGGGAACACTGAAGCTTTCTTT.

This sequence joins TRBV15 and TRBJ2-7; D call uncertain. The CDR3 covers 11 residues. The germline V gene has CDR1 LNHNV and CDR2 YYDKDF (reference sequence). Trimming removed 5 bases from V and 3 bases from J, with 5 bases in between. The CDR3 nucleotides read TGTGCCACCAGCGAACACTACGAGCAGTACTTC. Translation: CATSEHYEQYF.

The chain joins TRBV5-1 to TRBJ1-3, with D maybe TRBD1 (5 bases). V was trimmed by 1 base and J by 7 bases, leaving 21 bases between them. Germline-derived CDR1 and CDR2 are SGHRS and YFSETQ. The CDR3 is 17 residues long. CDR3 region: CASSLMGGGAGGNTIYF. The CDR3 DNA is TGCGCCAGCAGCTTGATGGGCGGAGGGGCTGGAGGGAACACCATATATTTT. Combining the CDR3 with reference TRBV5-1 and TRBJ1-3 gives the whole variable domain KAGVTQTPRYLIKTRGQQVTLSCSPISGHRSVSWYQQTPGQGLQFLFEYFSETQRNKGNFPGRFSGRQFSNSRSEMNVSTLELGDSALYLCASSLMGGGAGGNTIYFGEGSWLTVV.

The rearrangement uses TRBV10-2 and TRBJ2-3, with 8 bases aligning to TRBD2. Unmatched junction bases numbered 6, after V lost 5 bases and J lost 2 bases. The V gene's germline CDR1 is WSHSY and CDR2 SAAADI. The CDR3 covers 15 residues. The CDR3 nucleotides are TGCGCCAGCAGTTGGACGGGAGGGATCACAGATACGCAGTATTTT. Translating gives CASSWTGGITDTQYF.

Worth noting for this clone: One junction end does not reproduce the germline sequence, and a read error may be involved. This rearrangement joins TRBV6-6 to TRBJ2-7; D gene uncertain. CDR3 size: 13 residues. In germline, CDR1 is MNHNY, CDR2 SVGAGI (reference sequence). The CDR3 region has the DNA TGTGCCAGCAGTGACTCCGACTTCTACGAGCAGTACTTC. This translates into CASSDSDFYEQYF.

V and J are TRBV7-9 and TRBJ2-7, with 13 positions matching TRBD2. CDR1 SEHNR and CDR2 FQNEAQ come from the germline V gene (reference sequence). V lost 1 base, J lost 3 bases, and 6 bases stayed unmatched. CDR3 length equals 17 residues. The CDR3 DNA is TGTGCCAGCAGCTTAGAGTCGACTAGCGGGAGGTTCTACGAGCAGTACTTC. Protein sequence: CASSLESTSGRFYEQYF.

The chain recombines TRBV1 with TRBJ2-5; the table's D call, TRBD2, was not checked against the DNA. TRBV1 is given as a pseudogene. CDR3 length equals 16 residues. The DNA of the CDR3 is TGCACCAGCAGCCTGATGCGGGGGGGCCCCAAGGAGACCCAGTACTTC. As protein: CTSSLMRGGPKETQYF.

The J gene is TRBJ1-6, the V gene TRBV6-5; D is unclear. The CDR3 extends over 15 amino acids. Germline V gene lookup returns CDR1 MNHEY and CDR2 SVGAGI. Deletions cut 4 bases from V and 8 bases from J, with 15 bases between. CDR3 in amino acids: CASSSDQGRDSPLHF. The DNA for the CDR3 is TGTGCCAGCAGTTCCGATCAAGGGAGGGATTCACCCCTCCACTTT.

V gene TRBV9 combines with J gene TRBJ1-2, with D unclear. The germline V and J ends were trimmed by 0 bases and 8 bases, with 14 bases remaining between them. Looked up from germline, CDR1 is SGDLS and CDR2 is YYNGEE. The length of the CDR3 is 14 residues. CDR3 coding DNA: TGTGCCAGCAGCGTAGCTTTGGAGGGTGGAGGCTACACCTTC. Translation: CASSVALEGGGYTF.

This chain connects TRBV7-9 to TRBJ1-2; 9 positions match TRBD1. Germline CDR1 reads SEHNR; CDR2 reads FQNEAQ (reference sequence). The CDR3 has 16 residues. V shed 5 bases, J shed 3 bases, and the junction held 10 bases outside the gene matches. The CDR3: CASSLRDREYYYGYTF. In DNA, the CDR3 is TGTGCCAGCAGCCTCCGGGACAGGGAATATTACTATGGCTACACCTTC.